This T cell receptor beta chain was sequenced during a study of T cells in localized non-small cell lung cancer. Generated by immunoSEQ multiplex PCR, the TCRdb table keeps only in-frame clones and is missing some. The table has roughly 6,000 clones, around 83% seen once. V gave up 0 bases and J gave up 5 bases, with 4 bases separating them. Germline V gives CDR1 PRHDT, CDR2 FYEKMQ (reference sequence). The CDR3 length is 12 residues. As for this clone: As yet, its antigen is unknown.

General observations from the study: Adjacent uninvolved lung had the highest clonality, suggesting focused antigen responses. Heterogeneity remains possible, as sequencing covered one tumor region only. Adjacent lung was found to contain a median roughly 60 of the top 100 tumor clones.

The sequence was obtained from a female donor over 55 with stage II lung adenocarcinoma. Sequencing was performed on peripheral blood mononuclear cells, taken before any cancer treatment. The chain uses TRBV13 and TRBJ2-5; the D is unclear. CDR3 in DNA: TGTGCCAGCAGCTTAGGATGGGAGACCCAGTACTTC. Protein product: CASSLGWETQYF.